This T cell receptor (beta chain) was identified in a study of shared clonotypes between healthy human individuals. Roughly 210 ng DNA, tens of thousands of T cell genomes, went into each sorted-subset replicate PCR. The assay was immunoSEQ multiplex PCR, and TCRdb's table has in-frame clones only and misses some. Of some 740,000 clones in the sample, 85% to 95% were seen once. Naive CD8 cells, CD45RO-negative and positively selected for CCR7, excluded terminally differentiated effector memory CD45RA+ cells. Healthy adults negative for HIV, lacking recent acute infections or vaccinations, served as donors. The V and J ends lost 7 bases and 1 base respectively, with 7 bases between them. The CDR3 is 12 residues long. Per the germline V gene, CDR1 is MNHEY and CDR2 is SVGAGI.

This TCR was sampled from a man in his thirties or forties in good health. Specimen: naive CD8+ T cells sorted from blood. The rearrangement uses TRBV6-5 and TRBJ1-1; D is undetermined. CDR3 in amino acids: CASNTRNTEAFF. CDR3 nucleotides: TGTGCCAGCAATACACGGAACACTGAAGCTTTCTTT.